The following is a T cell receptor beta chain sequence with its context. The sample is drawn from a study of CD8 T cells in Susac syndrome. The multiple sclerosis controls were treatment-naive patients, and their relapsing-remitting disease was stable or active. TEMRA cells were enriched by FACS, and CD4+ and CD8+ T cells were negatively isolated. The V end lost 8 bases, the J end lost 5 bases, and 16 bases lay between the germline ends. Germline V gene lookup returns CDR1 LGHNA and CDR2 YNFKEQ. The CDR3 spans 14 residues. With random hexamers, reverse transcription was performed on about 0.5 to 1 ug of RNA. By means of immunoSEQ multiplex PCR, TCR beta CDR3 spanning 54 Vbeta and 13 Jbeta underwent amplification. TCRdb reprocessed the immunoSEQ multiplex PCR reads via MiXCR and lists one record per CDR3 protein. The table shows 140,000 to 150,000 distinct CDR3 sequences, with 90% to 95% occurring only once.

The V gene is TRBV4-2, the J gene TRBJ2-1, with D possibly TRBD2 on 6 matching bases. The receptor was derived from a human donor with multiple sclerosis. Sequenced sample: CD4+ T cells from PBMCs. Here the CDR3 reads CASAFPGTHNEQFF. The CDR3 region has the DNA TGTGCCAGCGCATTTCCCGGGACTCACAATGAGCAGTTCTTC.